A single sample is the source of the 10 T cell receptor beta chains below, sequenced in a study of blood T cell repertoires in COVID-19. Here immunoSEQ multiplex PCR was the method, and the copy in TCRdb shows in-frame clones only, minus some. The sample has 250,000 or so clones, around 84% seen once. Source material: peripheral blood. Receptor source: a woman aged 60-75 years with COVID-19, enrolled during active disease.

V usage is TRBV5-1 and J usage is TRBJ2-2, with D tentatively TRBD2 (5 bases). Looked up from germline, CDR1 is SGHRS and CDR2 is YFSETQ. V was pared by 2 bases and J by 3 bases, with 14 bases between. This CDR3 is 16 amino acids long. CDR3 amino acids: CASSFGPGRYTGELFF. The CDR3 region has the DNA TGCGCCAGCAGCTTTGGGCCGGGAAGATACACCGGGGAGCTGTTTTTT.

The rearrangement joins TRBV30 to TRBJ1-1; no definite D call. The V gene lost 1 base and the J gene lost 5 bases, with 8 bases spanning the gap. CDR3 size: 12 residues. Germline CDR1 GTSNPN, CDR2 SVGIG (reference sequence). The CDR3 DNA follows: TGTGCCTGGAGTGAGAGGTGGACTGAAGCTTTCTTT. Translated: CAWSERWTEAFF.

V and J are TRBV7-2 and TRBJ1-2; 9 bases map to TRBD1. This CDR3 region has 16 residues. Trimming removed 1 base from V and 5 bases from J; junction bases left unmatched: 8. Germline V gene sequence: CDR1 SGHTA, CDR2 FQGNSA. CDR3 amino acids: CASSLGPAGTGYGYTF. The CDR3 nucleotides are TGTGCCAGCAGCTTAGGCCCCGCCGGGACAGGGTATGGCTACACCTTC.

In DNA form, the CDR3 reads TGTGCCAGCAGTTTTATTCAGGACTCCTACGAGCAGTACTTC. Protein sequence: CASSFIQDSYEQYF. The chain has TRBV27 and TRBJ2-7; D unclear. Germline CDR1 reads MNHEY; CDR2 reads SMNVEV (reference sequence). The CDR3 is 14 amino acids. Trimming pared 3 bases from V and 0 bases from J, leaving 9 bases between.

The chain links TRBV27 to TRBJ2-1, with 11 bases aligning to TRBD2. The CDR3 totals 17 residues. In germline, CDR1 is MNHEY, CDR2 SMNVEV (reference sequence). Trimming cost V 5 bases and J 3 bases; bases outside gene matches: 9. CDR3 protein: CASSAYGTSGLYNEQFF. The CDR3 region has the DNA TGTGCCAGCAGTGCATACGGGACTAGCGGACTCTACAATGAGCAGTTCTTC.

The chain has TRBV5-6 and TRBJ2-7; possible D gene TRBD1, 5 bases. With 1 base removed from V and 4 bases from J, the gap between germline ends came to 9 bases. The CDR3 spans 13 residues. Germline-derived CDR1 and CDR2 are SGHDT and YYEEEE. The CDR3: CASSLQGAYEQYF. CDR3 DNA sequence: TGTGCCAGCAGCTTGCAGGGTGCTTACGAGCAGTACTTC.

The rearrangement links TRBV10-2 to TRBJ1-2; TRBD1 is a possible D gene (6 bases). The CDR3 is 14 amino acids. Trimming stripped 4 bases from V and 3 bases from J, with 12 bases between. Germline V gives CDR1 WSHSY, CDR2 SAAADI. The CDR3, as DNA: TGCGCCAGCAGTGTTGGGGGCCCCGACTATGGCTACACCTTC. As protein: CASSVGGPDYGYTF.

This sequence joins TRBV19 and TRBJ1-1; D may be TRBD1 (6 bases). The CDR3 loop spans 15 amino acids. Germline assignment: CDR1 LNHDA and CDR2 SQIVND (reference sequence). The V end was cut by 4 bases, the J end by 0 bases, with 12 bases between. This CDR3 reads CASSTAGGLNTEAFF. The CDR3 DNA reads as TGTGCCAGTAGTACCGCGGGGGGGCTGAACACTGAAGCTTTCTTT. Together with reference TRBV19 and TRBJ1-1, the CDR3 gives the full variable domain: DGGITQSPKYLFRKEGQNVTLSCEQNLNHDAMYWYRQDPGQGLRLIYYSQIVNDFQKGDIAEGYSVSREKKESFPLTVTSAQKNPTAFYLCASSTAGGLNTEAFFGQGTRLTVV.

The count of this clone is one. The chain combines TRBV2 with TRBJ2-2; maybe TRBD2 (5 bases). Trimming took off 2 bases at V and 6 bases at J, with 13 bases between the two ends. This CDR3 spans 15 amino acids. Germline CDR1 is SNHLY and CDR2 is FYNNEI. The CDR3 region has the DNA TGTGCCAGCAGTGAAACTAGGGCCGCTCCCGGGGAGCTGTTTTTT. Protein sequence: CASSETRAAPGELFF.

V usage is TRBV10-3 and J usage is TRBJ1-6, with TRBD1 matching over 10 bases. Per germline, CDR1 ENHRY and CDR2 SYGVKD. Trimming removed 4 bases from V and 7 bases from J; junction bases left unmatched: 1. The CDR3 length is 14 residues. The CDR3 here is CAISVGQGNSPLHF. CDR3 bases: TGTGCCATCAGTGTGGGACAGGGGAATTCACCCCTCCACTTT.